These 32 T cell receptor beta chains share one sample of origin, sequenced in a study of blood T cell repertoires in COVID-19. Profiled with immunoSEQ multiplex PCR; TCRdb holds only in-frame clones, not every one. The table lists approximately 100,000 clones, 88% of them singletons. The sample was peripheral blood. The receptor set was obtained from a woman aged 60-70 years with acute or convalescent COVID-19.

V gene TRBV4-2 combines with J gene TRBJ1-6, with 9 bases identical to TRBD1. V lost 0 bases to trimming and J lost 0 bases; unmatched junction nucleotides: 6. The germline V gene encodes CDR1 LGHNA and CDR2 YNFKEQ. CDR3 length equals 19 residues. The CDR3 is CASSQDLGQGSSYNSPLHF. The CDR3 DNA is TGTGCCAGCAGCCAAGATTTAGGACAGGGGAGCTCCTATAATTCACCCCTCCACTTT.

The chain employs TRBV10-3 and TRBJ2-2, with 7 bases aligning to TRBD1. The J segment lost 5 bases and the V segment lost 6 bases, leaving 9 bases of the junction unmatched. Germline V lookup: CDR1 ENHRY, CDR2 SYGVKD. This CDR3 is built from 15 residues. The CDR3 DNA sequence: TGTGCCATCAGGGCCGGGACAGAAATTACCGGGGAGCTGTTTTTT. Amino acids: CAIRAGTEITGELFF.

The V gene is TRBV7-3, the J gene TRBJ2-1, with TRBD2 as a possible D gene (5 bases). The CDR3 runs 16 residues. CDR1 is SGHTA, CDR2 FQGTGA, per germline. The germline V and J ends were trimmed by 5 bases and 7 bases, with 21 bases remaining between them. CDR3 region: CASSPAPAGARNEQFF. The CDR3 DNA sequence: TGTGCCAGCAGCCCCGCTCCCGCGGGTGCTAGAAATGAGCAGTTCTTC.

This chain connects TRBV24-1 to TRBJ2-1; 7 nucleotides agree with TRBD2. The trim removed 2 bases at V and 0 bases at J, leaving 6 bases unmatched. The CDR3 has 17 amino acids. Germline lookup yields CDR1 KGHDR and CDR2 SFDVKD. CDR3 coding DNA: TGTGCCACCAGTGATTCTAGCGGAATTAGCTCCTACAATGAGCAGTTCTTC. This sequence encodes CATSDSSGISSYNEQFF.

V usage is TRBV5-1 and J usage is TRBJ2-1; D may be TRBD1 (6 bases). Trimming removed 4 bases at V and 8 bases at J, with 16 bases between. The CDR3 runs 14 residues. Germline V lookup: CDR1 SGHRS, CDR2 YFSETQ. The CDR3: CASSAPQGTDEQFF. The CDR3 DNA reads as TGCGCCAGCAGCGCCCCCCAGGGGACGGATGAGCAGTTCTTC.

This chain connects TRBV12-3 or TRBV12-4 to TRBJ1-2; D not certain. V was shortened by 8 bases and J by 7 bases, with 11 bases between the two germline ends. CDR3 length: 11 amino acids. CDR3 amino acids: CASSAAGGYTF. CDR3 DNA: TGTGCCAGCTCTGCCGCCGGTGGCTACACCTTC.

The gene calls are TRBV6-5 and TRBJ2-5; 7 nucleotides match TRBD2. This CDR3 contains 15 residues. The ends lost 0 bases at V and 1 base at J; junction bases unmatched: 2. The germline gives CDR1 MNHEY, CDR2 SVGAGI. The CDR3 spells CASSYSSGIQETQYF. As DNA, the CDR3 is TGTGCCAGCAGTTACTCGAGCGGGATCCAAGAGACCCAGTACTTC.

This sequence joins TRBV27 and TRBJ2-1; 9 bases fit TRBD2. The CDR3 is 15 residues long. Germline V gene data show CDR1 as MNHEY and CDR2 as SMNVEV (reference sequence). With 6 bases clipped from V and 6 bases from J, the junction kept 9 bases outside the gene matches. The CDR3 DNA sequence: TGTGCCAGCAGCGCCCTAGCGGGAACTTTCAATGAGCAGTTCTTC. This encodes CASSALAGTFNEQFF.

The V call is TRBV5-1, the J call TRBJ2-3; D perhaps matches TRBD2 (5 bases). Germline V gene sequence: CDR1 SGHRS, CDR2 YFSETQ. With 3 bases removed from V and 8 bases from J, the gap between germline ends came to 19 bases. The CDR3 is 15 amino acids. CDR3 region: CASSSQSGRERTQYF. The CDR3 DNA is TGCGCCAGCAGCTCGCAAAGTGGCCGGGAACGTACGCAGTATTTT.

The genes are TRBV9 and TRBJ2-2; TRBD2 aligns across 10 bases. V shed 6 bases, J shed 7 bases, and the junction held 15 bases outside the gene matches. Germline V lookup: CDR1 SGDLS, CDR2 YYNGEE. The CDR3 has 17 residues. The chain's CDR3 is CASKPRKREGLVGELFF. In DNA form, the CDR3 reads TGTGCCAGCAAGCCCAGGAAGCGGGAGGGCCTGGTCGGGGAGCTGTTTTTT. Variable domain in full (rest from reference TRBV9 and TRBJ2-2): DSGVTQTPKHLITATGQRVTLRCSPRSGDLSVYWYQQSLDQGLQFLIQYYNGEERAKGNILERFSAQQFPDLHSELNLSSLELGDSALYFCASKPRKREGLVGELFFGEGSRLTVL.

The genes are TRBV20-1 and TRBJ2-2; D possibly corresponds to TRBD2 (6 bases). The CDR3 has 17 amino acids. Germline CDR1 and CDR2: DFQATT and SNEGSKA (reference sequence). V lost 3 bases, J lost 0 bases, and 17 bases lay in between. This chain's CDR3 is CSASPWDLFSNTGELFF. The CDR3 DNA reads as TGCAGTGCTAGTCCCTGGGACTTATTTTCGAACACCGGGGAGCTGTTTTTT.

The chain employs TRBV6-5 and TRBJ1-3; D gene uncertain. The CDR3 is 16 amino acids. The V gene lost 4 bases and the J gene lost 4 bases, with 17 bases spanning the gap. Germline CDR1 and CDR2: MNHEY and SVGAGI. This chain's CDR3 is CASSSPSRSVGNTIYF. Here the CDR3 DNA reads TGTGCCAGCAGTTCCCCCTCCAGGTCGGTCGGAAACACCATATATTTT.

The chain recombines TRBV14 with TRBJ2-1, with 11 bases aligning to TRBD2. Germline CDR1 is SGHDN and CDR2 is FVKESK. This CDR3 is built from 19 residues. Unmatched junction bases numbered 10, after V lost 0 bases and J lost 3 bases. The chain's CDR3 is CASSQDLGASGRFYNEQFF. CDR3 coding DNA: TGTGCCAGCAGCCAAGATCTAGGGGCTAGCGGGAGGTTCTACAATGAGCAGTTCTTC.

The rearrangement joins TRBV28 to TRBJ1-2; D may be TRBD1 (5 bases). V lost 7 bases and J 4 bases, leaving 19 bases between the germline ends. Per the germline V gene, CDR1 is MDHEN and CDR2 is SYDVKM. The CDR3 totals 15 residues. This CDR3 is CASTLGGLLPYGYTF. The CDR3, as DNA: TGTGCCAGCACCCTCGGGGGTTTGCTGCCCTATGGCTACACCTTC.

This sequence joins TRBV6-1 and TRBJ1-1, with a weak D call TRBD1 (6 bases). This CDR3 has 13 amino acids. Germline V gene data show CDR1 as MNHNS and CDR2 as SASEGT. V was cut by 3 bases and J by 3 bases, with 8 bases left in between. The CDR3 region is CASSENRDTEAFF. Written as DNA, the CDR3 is TGTGCCAGCAGTGAGAACAGGGACACTGAAGCTTTCTTT.

V is TRBV6-2 or TRBV6-3 and J is TRBJ2-7; D might be TRBD2 (6 bases). Between the trimmed V and J ends, which lost 2 bases and 4 bases, there was a span of 18 bases. The CDR3 has 16 residues. Germline V gene lookup returns CDR1 MNHEY and CDR2 SVGEGT. CDR3 amino acids: CASSYPLRRERYEQYF. The CDR3 nucleotides are TGTGCCAGCAGTTACCCCCTCCGACGGGAGAGGTACGAGCAGTACTTC.

The chain couples TRBV19 to TRBJ1-1; TRBD1 matches 7 bases. J lost 6 bases, V lost 6 bases, and 10 bases had no gene match. This CDR3 contains 14 residues. Germline CDR1 LNHDA, CDR2 SQIVND (reference sequence). The CDR3 DNA reads as TGTGCCAGTAGCCACTCTTCGGGACAGTCTGAAGCTTTCTTT. This encodes CASSHSSGQSEAFF.

V usage is TRBV7-8 and J usage is TRBJ1-6; 7 bases are a match to TRBD1. V lost 4 bases and J lost 10; bases outside the gene matches: 13. The germline gives CDR1 SGHVS, CDR2 FQNEAQ. The CDR3 loop spans 16 amino acids. As DNA, the CDR3 is TGTGCCAGCAGCTACTGGGACAGTCGACGGGCCTCACCCCTCCACTTT. This codes for CASSYWDSRRASPLHF.

This chain uses TRBV24-1 with TRBJ2-1; 16 positions agree with TRBD2. The V gene end was trimmed by 4 bases and the J gene end by 7 bases; junction bases not matched to a gene: 6. The V gene's germline CDR1 is KGHDR and CDR2 SFDVKD. There are 17 residues in the CDR3. The CDR3 protein is CATSDLGTSGRGNEQFF. CDR3 coding DNA: TGTGCCACCAGTGACCTTGGGACTAGCGGGAGGGGAAATGAGCAGTTCTTC.

V gene TRBV28 combines with J gene TRBJ2-7; 10 positions agree with TRBD2. Germline V gives CDR1 MDHEN, CDR2 SYDVKM. This CDR3 is built from 11 residues. The CDR3 nucleotides are TGTGGGACTAGCGGCTCCTACGAGCAGTACTTC. It encodes CGTSGSYEQYF.

The chain carries TRBV6-1 and TRBJ2-3; 11 bases are shared with TRBD2. CDR3 length: 15 residues. Germline V gives CDR1 MNHNS, CDR2 SASEGT. With 1 base clipped from V and 4 bases from J, the junction kept 1 base outside the gene matches. CDR3 sequence (DNA): TGTGCCAGCAGTGAAGTAGCGGGAGGGTCAGATACGCAGTATTTT. Protein sequence: CASSEVAGGSDTQYF.

The rearrangement links TRBV19 to TRBJ2-7; 7 bases match TRBD1. V was clipped by 4 bases and J by 7 bases; unmatched bases: 7. The CDR3 is 13 residues long. The germline V gene has CDR1 LNHDA and CDR2 SQIVND (reference sequence). The CDR3 DNA reads TGTGCCAGTAGTAGGACGGGACAGCGGGAGCAGTACTTC. Amino acid sequence: CASSRTGQREQYF.

The sample holds a few counts of this clone. V gene TRBV30 combines with J gene TRBJ2-5; 7 bases are a match to TRBD2. The CDR3 runs to 15 residues. With 4 bases clipped from V and 5 bases from J, the junction kept 13 bases outside the gene matches. Germline values: CDR1 GTSNPN, CDR2 SVGIG (reference sequence). Here the CDR3 reads CAWTLGGRAWETQYF. CDR3 nucleotides: TGTGCCTGGACCCTTGGGGGGAGGGCATGGGAGACCCAGTACTTC.

This chain joins TRBV11-2 and TRBJ2-5; 8 nucleotides agree with TRBD2. CDR3 size: 15 residues. With 7 bases clipped from V and 5 bases from J, the junction kept 12 bases outside the gene matches. Germline loops: CDR1 SGHAT, CDR2 FQNNGV. The CDR3, as DNA: TGTGCCAGCATGTCGGGGGGGACCCTGGGGGAGACCCAGTACTTC. Protein product: CASMSGGTLGETQYF.

The chain employs TRBV5-8 and TRBJ2-5, with 9 bases aligning to TRBD2. The CDR3 extends over 16 amino acids. The trim removed 0 bases at V and 2 bases at J, leaving 5 bases unmatched. Germline CDR1 reads SGHTS; CDR2 reads YDEGEE. CDR3 coding DNA: TGTGCCAGCAGCTTGGTAGGACTAGCGTTACAAGAGACCCAGTACTTC. This translates into CASSLVGLALQETQYF.

This clone was observed once. The chain carries TRBV5-4 and TRBJ2-7, with 7 bases identical to TRBD1. The CDR3 is 13 residues long. CDR1 and CDR2 from the germline V gene are SGHNT and YYREEE (reference sequence). V shed 4 bases, J shed 3 bases, and the junction held 4 bases outside the gene matches. The chain's CDR3 is CASSRQGVYEQYV. CDR3 nucleotide sequence: TGTGCCAGCAGCCGCCAGGGGGTCTACGAGCAGTACGTC.

This clone was counted a few times. The chain employs TRBV19 and TRBJ2-2; a possible D gene is TRBD1 (5 bases). With 6 bases removed from V and 7 bases from J, the gap between germline ends came to 24 bases. Germline V gene sequence: CDR1 LNHDA, CDR2 SQIVND (reference sequence). This CDR3 contains 17 residues. The CDR3 loop is CASSRDVGRRAYGELFF. The CDR3 nucleotides read TGTGCCAGTAGCCGAGACGTGGGGCGACGTGCCTACGGGGAGCTGTTTTTT.

The CDR3 loop is CASSNGGVSNQPQHF. The CDR3 DNA follows: TGTGCCAGCTCAAACGGGGGGGTCAGCAATCAGCCCCAGCATTTT. This rearrangement joins TRBV18 to TRBJ1-5; a weak D match, TRBD1 (5 bases). This CDR3 comprises 15 residues. The germline V and J ends were trimmed by 5 bases and 1 base, with 12 bases remaining between them. From germline, CDR1 is KGHSH and CDR2 LQKENI.

This clone has only a few counts. The chain is built from TRBV7-9 and TRBJ2-7; D is possibly TRBD2 (5 bases). The CDR3 runs 17 residues. Trimming took off 4 bases at V and 2 bases at J, with 21 bases between the two ends. CDR1 and CDR2 (germline): SEHNR, FQNEAQ (reference sequence). This CDR3 is CASSSRPSNRDAYEQYF. CDR3 sequence (DNA): TGTGCCAGCAGCTCCCGCCCCTCGAACCGGGATGCCTACGAGCAGTACTTC.

The chain couples TRBV14 to TRBJ2-3; 14 bases align to TRBD2. Germline-derived CDR1 and CDR2 are SGHDN and FVKESK. The J segment lost 0 bases and the V segment lost 2 bases, leaving 1 base of the junction unmatched. The CDR3 has 17 amino acids. The CDR3 bases are TGTGCCAGCAGCCAAAGGACTAGCGGGAGGAGCACAGATACGCAGTATTTT. This translates into CASSQRTSGRSTDTQYF.

The chain recombines TRBV6-6 with TRBJ1-1; D is undetermined. V shed 5 bases and J shed 3 bases, with 13 bases lying between them. Germline-derived CDR1 and CDR2 are MNHNY and SVGAGI (reference sequence). The CDR3 contains 14 residues. Here the CDR3 DNA reads TGTGCCAGCAGTAAGACACCACAAGACACTGAAGCTTTCTTT. This gives the protein CASSKTPQDTEAFF.

The genes are TRBV12-3 or TRBV12-4 and TRBJ2-5, with D hard to call. The length of the CDR3 is 12 residues. Between the trimmed V and J ends, which lost 1 base and 5 bases, there was a span of 5 bases. The CDR3 DNA reads TGTGCCAGCAGTTTAGGGCGGGAGACCCAGTACTTC. Translated: CASSLGRETQYF.